This TCR beta chain was profiled in a study of T cell changes during pregnancy in multiple sclerosis. This clone was detected a few times. V was shortened by 4 bases and J by 0 bases, with 14 bases between the two germline ends. Germline CDR1 LGHNA, CDR2 YSLEER. The CDR3 sequence is 16 residues long. TCRdb keeps only in-frame clones here, not all; method: immunoSEQ multiplex PCR. The sample yields over 45,000 clones, approximately 90% seen once. Specimen: peripheral blood, collected in the first trimester of pregnancy. The chain recombines TRBV4-3 with TRBJ2-3, with D tentatively TRBD2 (6 bases). This receptor was taken from a female donor with multiple sclerosis, enrolled in a pregnancy study. DNA of the CDR3: TGCGCCAGCAGCCCGAGGGGACGGGGGAGCACAGATACGCAGTATTTT. This codes for CASSPRGRGSTDTQYF.